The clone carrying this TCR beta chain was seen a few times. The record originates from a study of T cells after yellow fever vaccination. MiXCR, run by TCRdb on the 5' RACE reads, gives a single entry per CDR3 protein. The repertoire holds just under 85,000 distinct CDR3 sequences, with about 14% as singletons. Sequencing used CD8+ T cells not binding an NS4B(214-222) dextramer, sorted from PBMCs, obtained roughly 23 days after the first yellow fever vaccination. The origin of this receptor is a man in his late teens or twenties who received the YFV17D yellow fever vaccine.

DNA for the CDR3: TGCGCCAGCAGCCAAGAGGGATGGGTAGACACTGAAGCTTTCTTT. It yields the protein CASSQEGWVDTEAFF. The chain combines TRBV4-1 with TRBJ1-1; D unresolved. The CDR3 contains 15 residues. Trimming pared 0 bases from V and 3 bases from J, leaving 11 bases between. The germline gives CDR1 MGHRA, CDR2 YSYEKL.